The clone carrying this T cell receptor beta chain was counted many times. The sample comes from a study of T cells in Graves' hyperthyroidism and ophthalmopathy. Using RNA transcripts as the source, TCR beta CDR3 regions were amplified. When the TCR CDR3 underwent first-round RT-PCR, the HTBI primer set was used. TCRdb ran MiXCR on the multiplex PCR reads and lists one entry per CDR3 protein. The sample yields 370,000 or so distinct CDR3 sequences, roughly 14% seen once. When hyperthyroidism was first diagnosed, the blood sample was taken, preceding any ophthalmopathy symptoms. PBMCs came from more than 9 ml fresh peripheral blood. This CDR3 region has 16 residues. Trimming cost V 5 bases and J 1 base, with 16 bases left between them. Germline V gene data show CDR1 as SEHNR and CDR2 as FQNEAQ (reference sequence).

This sequence joins TRBV7-9 and TRBJ2-3, with TRBD1 as a possible D gene (8 bases). The sequenced sample consisted of blood. The sequence derives from a woman aged 18-35 years with Graves' hyperthyroidism that later progressed to Graves' ophthalmopathy. This CDR3 is CASSPRTGRGTDTQYF. As DNA, the CDR3 is TGTGCCAGCAGCCCACGGACAGGGAGGGGCACAGATACGCAGTATTTT.